The clone carrying this T cell receptor (beta chain) was seen at least ten times. The antigen is undetermined. These data originate in a study of T cell repertoires in cytomegalovirus infection. Overall study: An indication of both CMV infection and matching HLA type came from public TCR beta signatures.

Findings and caveats of the study: The study identified carriers of CMV plus the relevant HLA from cumulative public TCR beta family frequency. The study found HLA-C-restricted CMV-specific TCR beta clonotypes dominating the ex vivo response.

Each CDR3 protein gets one entry after TCRdb re-called the reads with MiXCR. Of roughly 500,000 distinct CDR3 sequences listed, approximately 10% are singletons. The CDR3 runs to 18 residues. Trimming left V 4 bases short and J 2 bases short, with 18 bases between. This chain joins TRBV12-3 or TRBV12-4 and TRBJ2-6; the D gene could be TRBD1 or TRBD2 (5 bases each). The clonotype comes from a human donor in good health (CMV status not recorded). Some clones in this sample may be carry-over from other donors' samples. Source material: PBMCs. This CDR3 reads CASSSPGTKKAGANVLTF. As DNA, the CDR3 is TGTGCCAGCAGTTCGCCCGGGACGAAAAAGGCTGGGGCCAACGTCCTGACTTTC.